The source of this T cell receptor (beta chain) is a study of cytomegalovirus exposure and HLA in healthy donors. Study results and caveats: When a later analysis compared HLA-associated TCR beta chains with equally common others, the HLA-associated chains turned out to be more clonally expanded and to have lower generation probabilities.

V was clipped by 2 bases and J by 1 base, with 12 bases between them. Germline CDR1 reads GTSNPN; CDR2 reads SVGIG (reference sequence). This CDR3 contains 15 residues. Primers: 60 Vbeta forward and 13 Jbeta reverse. Profiling relied on immunoSEQ multiplex PCR, and the TCRdb table lists in-frame clones only, not all of them. The data hold 98,000 or so clones, with 70% to 85% observed a single time. Note on this clone: Its specificity is unknown.

This clonotype was obtained from a woman aged 18-29 years in good health and CMV-seropositive. Sequencing was performed on PBMCs. The chain carries TRBV30 and TRBJ1-5, with D unclear. Written as DNA, the CDR3 is TGTGCCTGGAGTACGGGGAAAGGGAGCAATCAGCCCCAGCATTTT. Amino acid sequence: CAWSTGKGSNQPQHF.